This T cell receptor (beta chain) was recovered during a study of T cell responses to AZD1222 COVID-19 vaccine. Germline assignment: CDR1 GTSNPN and CDR2 SVGIG (reference sequence). The CDR3 extends over 14 amino acids. V was trimmed by 0 bases and J by 5 bases, leaving 13 bases between them. Measured with immunoSEQ multiplex PCR; TCRdb has only the in-frame clones, and not every one. The repertoire includes fewer than 200,000 clones, about 91% of them detected once, and 11% sits in the top ten. This receptor was identified in an adult who received the AZD1222 COVID-19 vaccine. This chain links TRBV30 with TRBJ2-5; D possibly corresponds to TRBD1 (6 bases). Sample: peripheral blood, taken 28 days after the second AZD1222 dose. CDR3 loop: CAWSVGTWGETQYF. Written as DNA, the CDR3 is TGTGCCTGGAGTGTGGGGACATGGGGGGAGACCCAGTACTTC.